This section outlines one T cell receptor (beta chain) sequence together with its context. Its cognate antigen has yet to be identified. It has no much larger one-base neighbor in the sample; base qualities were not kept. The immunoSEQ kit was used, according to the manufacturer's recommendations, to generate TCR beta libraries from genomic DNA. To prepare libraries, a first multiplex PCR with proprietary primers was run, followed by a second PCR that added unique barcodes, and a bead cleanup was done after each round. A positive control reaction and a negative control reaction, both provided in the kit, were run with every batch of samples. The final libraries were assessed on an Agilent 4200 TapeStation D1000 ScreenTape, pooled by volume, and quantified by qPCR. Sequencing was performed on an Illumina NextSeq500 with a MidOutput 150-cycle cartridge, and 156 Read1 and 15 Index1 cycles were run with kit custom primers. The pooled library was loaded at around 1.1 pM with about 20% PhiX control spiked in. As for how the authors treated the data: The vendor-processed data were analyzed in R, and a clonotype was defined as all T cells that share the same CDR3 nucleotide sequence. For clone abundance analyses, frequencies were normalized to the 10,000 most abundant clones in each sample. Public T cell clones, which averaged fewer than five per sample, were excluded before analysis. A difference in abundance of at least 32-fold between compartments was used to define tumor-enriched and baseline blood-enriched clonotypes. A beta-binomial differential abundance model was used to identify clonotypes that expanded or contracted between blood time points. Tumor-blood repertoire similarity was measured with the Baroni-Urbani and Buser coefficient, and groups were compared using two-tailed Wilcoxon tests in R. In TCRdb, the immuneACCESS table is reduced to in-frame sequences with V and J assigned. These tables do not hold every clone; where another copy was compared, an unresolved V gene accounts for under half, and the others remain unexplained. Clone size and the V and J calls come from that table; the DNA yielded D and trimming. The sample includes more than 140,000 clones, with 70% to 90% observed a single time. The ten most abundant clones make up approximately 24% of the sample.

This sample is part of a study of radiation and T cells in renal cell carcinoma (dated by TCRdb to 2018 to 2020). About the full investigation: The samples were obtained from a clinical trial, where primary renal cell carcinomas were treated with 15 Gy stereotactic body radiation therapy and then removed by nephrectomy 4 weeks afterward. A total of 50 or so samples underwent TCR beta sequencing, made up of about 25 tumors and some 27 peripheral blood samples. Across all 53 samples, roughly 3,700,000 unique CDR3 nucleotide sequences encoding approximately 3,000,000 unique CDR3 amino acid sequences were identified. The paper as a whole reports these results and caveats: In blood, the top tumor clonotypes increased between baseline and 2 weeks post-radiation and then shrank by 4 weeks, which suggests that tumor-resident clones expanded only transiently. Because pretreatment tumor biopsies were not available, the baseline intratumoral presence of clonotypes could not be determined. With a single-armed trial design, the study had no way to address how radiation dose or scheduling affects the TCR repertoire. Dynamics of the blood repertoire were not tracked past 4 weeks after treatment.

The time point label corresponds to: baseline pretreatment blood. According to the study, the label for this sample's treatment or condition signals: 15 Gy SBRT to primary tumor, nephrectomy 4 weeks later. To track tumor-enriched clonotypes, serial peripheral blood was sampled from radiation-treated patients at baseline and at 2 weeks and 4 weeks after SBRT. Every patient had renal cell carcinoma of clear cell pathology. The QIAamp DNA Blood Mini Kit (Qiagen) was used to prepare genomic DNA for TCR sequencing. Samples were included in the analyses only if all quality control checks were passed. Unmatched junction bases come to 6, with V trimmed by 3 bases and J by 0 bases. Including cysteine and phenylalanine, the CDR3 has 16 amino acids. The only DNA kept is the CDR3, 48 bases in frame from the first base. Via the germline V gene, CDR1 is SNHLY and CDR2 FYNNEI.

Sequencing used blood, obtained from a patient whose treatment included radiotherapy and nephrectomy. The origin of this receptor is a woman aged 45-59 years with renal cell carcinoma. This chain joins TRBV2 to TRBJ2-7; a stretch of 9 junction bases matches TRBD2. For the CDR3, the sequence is CASSDPGTSLSYEQYF. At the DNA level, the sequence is TGTGCCAGCAGTGACCCCGGGACTAGCCTCTCCTACGAGCAGTACTTC.